This entry lists 10 T cell receptor beta chains sequenced from one sample in a study of CD8 T cells in Susac syndrome. RNA was extracted with the RNeasy kit, and a quantity of roughly 0.5 to 1 ug was reverse transcribed using random hexamers. TCRdb independently ran MiXCR on the immunoSEQ multiplex PCR reads; one entry per CDR3 protein. The sample records a few hundred thousand distinct CDR3 sequences, about 90% being singletons. Sequenced: CD4+ T cells from PBMCs. Every receptor here comes from a human donor with multiple sclerosis.

This clonotype appeared a few times. One end of the junction varies from germline; a read error may be responsible. The chain joins TRBV5-1 to TRBJ2-5; the match to TRBD1 covers 7 bases. Per germline, CDR1 SGHRS and CDR2 YFSETQ. The CDR3 extends over 14 amino acids. The CDR3 nucleotides read TGTGCCAGCTCCCCCGGGACAGCTCAAGAGACCCAGTACTTC. As protein: CASSPGTAQETQYF.

V usage is TRBV12-3 or TRBV12-4 and J usage is TRBJ1-4; D perhaps matches TRBD1 (6 bases). With 5 bases removed from V and 0 bases from J, the gap between germline ends came to 13 bases. The CDR3 runs to 16 residues. The CDR3 protein is CASSGLEGATNEKLFF. The CDR3 coding sequence is TGTGCCAGCAGTGGCCTTGAGGGGGCAACTAATGAAAAACTGTTTTTT.

This rearrangement joins TRBV13 to TRBJ2-7, with TRBD1 matching over 7 bases. The trim removed 4 bases at V and 0 bases at J, leaving 9 bases unmatched. From germline, CDR1 is PRHDT and CDR2 FYEKMQ (reference sequence). The CDR3 spans 16 residues. CDR3 loop: CASSSGRDRSSYEQYF. The CDR3 DNA follows: TGTGCCAGCAGCTCAGGCCGGGACAGATCCTCCTACGAGCAGTACTTC.

V is TRBV5-1 and J is TRBJ2-3, with D possibly being TRBD2 (5 bases). This CDR3 contains 14 residues. V was clipped by 4 bases and J by 2 bases, with 11 bases between them. The germline V gene has CDR1 SGHRS and CDR2 YFSETQ. The CDR3 DNA is TGCGCCAGCAGCGTTACCGACTACACAGATACGCAGTATTTT. It encodes CASSVTDYTDTQYF.

The chain combines TRBV6-6 with TRBJ2-7, with TRBD2 matching over 13 bases. J was trimmed by 12 bases and V by 2 bases; bases with no gene match: 10. The CDR3 has 15 residues. Germline V gene lookup returns CDR1 MNHNY and CDR2 SVGAGI (reference sequence). As DNA, the CDR3 is TGTGCCAGCAGTTACCCCCAGACTAGCGGGGGGCGGTGGTACTTC. It codes for CASSYPQTSGGRWYF.

The J gene is TRBJ2-2, the V gene TRBV19; tentatively, D is TRBD2 (6 bases). Germline loops: CDR1 LNHDA, CDR2 SQIVND (reference sequence). The CDR3 covers 16 residues. The V end was cut by 0 bases, the J end by 8 bases, with 16 bases between. The CDR3 spells CASSIDRGRGSGELFF. In DNA, the CDR3 is TGTGCCAGTAGTATAGATCGAGGACGGGGGTCGGGGGAGCTGTTTTTT.

V and J are TRBV10-3 and TRBJ1-1; no definite D call. The CDR3 contains 12 residues. Deletions cut 1 base from V and 10 bases from J, with 10 bases between. Germline V gives CDR1 ENHRY, CDR2 SYGVKD. CDR3 coding DNA: TGTGCCATCAGTGAGTTTGGGGAAGTAGCTTTCTTT. This gives the protein CAISEFGEVAFF.

Points on this clonotype: The conserved closing phenylalanine or tryptophan is absent in this CDR3, likely reflecting a read error. The rearrangement uses TRBV30 and TRBJ1-2; 7 nucleotides line up with TRBD1. There are 16 residues in the CDR3. With V trimmed by 1 base and J by 5 bases, 13 bases remained unmatched. Looked up from germline, CDR1 is GTSNPN and CDR2 is SVGIG (reference sequence). Here the CDR3 DNA reads TGTGCCTGGAGTGCGCCGGGACAGCTAGCCTCGTATGGCTACACCCTC. It codes for CAWSAPGQLASYGYTL.

This chain joins TRBV2 and TRBJ1-1; D is uncertain. Germline V CDR1 and CDR2: SNHLY, FYNNEI. V shed 4 bases and J shed 5 bases, with 17 bases lying between them. This CDR3 comprises 15 residues. This CDR3 reads CASSGSSGIWTEAFF. In DNA form, the CDR3 reads TGTGCCAGCAGTGGAAGTTCGGGGATCTGGACTGAAGCTTTCTTT.

The J gene is TRBJ1-4, the V gene TRBV14, with TRBD1 as a possible D gene (6 bases). Germline CDR1 is SGHDN and CDR2 is FVKESK. The V gene lost 4 bases and the J gene lost 3 bases, with 12 bases spanning the gap. The CDR3 covers 15 residues. CDR3: CASSPLTGANEKLFF. The CDR3 nucleotides are TGTGCCAGCAGCCCCCTGACAGGTGCTAATGAAAAACTGTTTTTT.